Sequencing of this T cell receptor beta chain was carried out in a study of cytotoxic CD8 clonotypes in ibrutinib-treated CLL. The CDR3 length is 16 residues. Trimming took 8 bases from V and 3 from J; bases not matched to a gene: 6. Germline values: CDR1 SGHTA, CDR2 FQGNSA. Assay used: immunoSEQ multiplex PCR; TCRdb lists only in-frame clones, some missing. Of about 130,000 clones listed, approximately 85% are singletons. The TCR sequence derives from a human donor with chronic lymphocytic leukemia. The sequencing here drew on PBMCs, taken after 24 months of ibrutinib treatment. This chain connects TRBV7-2 to TRBJ2-5, with 16 bases fitting TRBD2. CDR3 nucleotides: TGTGCCAGCCAGATCGGGACTAGCGGGAGGGAAGAGACCCAGTACTTC. This encodes CASQIGTSGREETQYF.